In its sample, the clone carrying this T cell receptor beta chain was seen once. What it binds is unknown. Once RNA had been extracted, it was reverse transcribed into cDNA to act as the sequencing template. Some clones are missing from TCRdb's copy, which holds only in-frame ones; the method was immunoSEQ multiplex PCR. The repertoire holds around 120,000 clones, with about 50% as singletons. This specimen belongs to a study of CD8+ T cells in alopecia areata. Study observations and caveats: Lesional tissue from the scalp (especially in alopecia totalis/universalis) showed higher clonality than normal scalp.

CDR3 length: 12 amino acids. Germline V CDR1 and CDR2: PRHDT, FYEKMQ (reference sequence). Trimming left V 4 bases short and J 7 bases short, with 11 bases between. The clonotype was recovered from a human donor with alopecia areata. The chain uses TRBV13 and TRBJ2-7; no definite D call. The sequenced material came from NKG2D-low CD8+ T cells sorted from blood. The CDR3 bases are TGTGCCAGCAGCTCGTCCTCTAAGGAGCAGTACTTC. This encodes CASSSSSKEQYF.